The rows below give T cell receptor beta chains drawn from one sample of a study of beta chain features in type 1 diabetes. Clones were sequenced by immunoSEQ multiplex PCR, and TCRdb holds only the in-frame ones, with some missing. Here the sample spans 350,000 or so clones, about 20% being singletons. Source material: naive CD4+ T cells from blood. These receptors all come from a young woman in good health. Both conserved end residues are part of each CDR3. D genes are given only for firm matches. Clone size appears in some rows only: once, few, many, or a class for an expanded clone.

abundance	v_gene	j_gene	d_gene	CDR3aa	CDR3nt
few	TRBV7-2	TRBJ2-7	.	CASSPRRDSGYEQYF	TGTGCCAGCAGCCCCCGGAGGGACAGTGGCTACGAGCAGTACTTC
.	TRBV19	TRBJ2-1	.	CASRSLSSPGDNEQFF	TGTGCCAGTAGATCCCTCTCTTCCCCGGGAGACAATGAGCAGTTCTTC
few	TRBV11-2	TRBJ2-6	.	CASSLGDRGANVLTF	TGTGCCAGCAGCTTAGGCGACAGAGGGGCCAACGTCCTGACTTTC
few	TRBV2	TRBJ2-1	TRBD2	CASSDPGGSGEQFF	TGTGCCAGCAGTGATCCGGGAGGATCAGGAGAGCAGTTCTTC
few	TRBV11-2	TRBJ2-1	TRBD2	CASSYPGTSGSSYNEQFF	TGTGCCAGCAGCTACCCCGGGACTAGCGGTAGCTCCTACAATGAGCAGTTCTTC
few	TRBV4-2	TRBJ2-7	.	CASSHSGRNSYEQYF	TGTGCCAGCAGCCACAGCGGGCGTAACTCCTACGAGCAGTACTTC
.	TRBV4-1	TRBJ2-1	TRBD1	CASRHTGTGNSNEQFF	TGCGCCAGCAGACATACCGGGACAGGGAACTCCAATGAGCAGTTCTTC
few	TRBV5-1	TRBJ1-1	.	CASSLTSPKNTEAFF	TGCGCCAGCAGCTTGACGAGTCCCAAGAACACTGAAGCTTTCTTT
few	TRBV6-5	TRBJ2-7	TRBD2	CASSYSGASSYEQYF	TGTGCCAGCAGTTATAGCGGGGCTAGCTCCTACGAGCAGTACTTC
.	TRBV5-4	TRBJ2-1	.	CASSRTTSSYNEQFF	TGTGCCAGCAGCCGGACTACGAGCTCCTACAATGAGCAGTTCTTC
.	TRBV19	TRBJ2-7	TRBD2	CASSTSSGSVYEQYF	TGTGCCAGTAGTACCTCTAGCGGGAGTGTCTACGAGCAGTACTTC
few	TRBV19	TRBJ2-3	TRBD2	CASRVAGNQYTQYF	TGTGCCAGTAGAGTAGCGGGAAACCAGTATACGCAGTATTTT
.	TRBV5-1	TRBJ2-1	.	CASSLAYEQFF	TGCGCCAGCAGCTTGGCCTATGAGCAGTTCTTC
.	TRBV7-2	TRBJ1-6	.	CASSLGQGISPLHF	TGTGCCAGCAGCTTAGGCCAGGGCATTTCACCCCTCCACTTT
.	TRBV29-1	TRBJ1-5	.	CSVGGGYNQPQHF	TGCAGCGTTGGGGGGGGATACAATCAGCCCCAGCATTTT
few	TRBV9	TRBJ1-2	.	CASSSPGGTPGGYTF	TGTGCCAGCAGCTCCCCGGGGGGGACTCCGGGGGGCTACACCTTC
.	TRBV6-6	TRBJ2-5	TRBD1	CASRLDRARETQYF	TGTGCCAGCAGACTAGACAGGGCGAGGGAGACCCAGTACTTC
few	TRBV16	TRBJ1-1	.	CASSPVGVNTEAFF	TGTGCCAGCAGCCCGGTAGGGGTGAACACTGAAGCTTTCTTT
few	TRBV5-1	TRBJ1-1	.	CASSLVPGNTEAFF	TGCGCCAGCAGCTTGGTTCCAGGGAACACTGAAGCTTTCTTT
few	TRBV28	TRBJ1-4	.	CASRTPATNEKLFF	TGTGCCAGCAGGACACCTGCAACTAATGAAAAACTGTTTTTT
few	TRBV7-9	TRBJ2-3	TRBD1	CASSLTGTGGPDTQYF	TGTGCCAGCAGCTTGACAGGGACAGGGGGACCAGATACGCAGTATTTT
.	TRBV29-1	TRBJ2-1	.	CSARSIPRGTYNEQFF	TGCAGCGCCCGCTCAATTCCTCGCGGAACCTACAATGAGCAGTTCTTC
few	TRBV2	TRBJ2-7	TRBD1	CASTGTAFYEQYF	TGTGCCAGCACCGGGACAGCCTTCTACGAGCAGTACTTC
.	TRBV9	TRBJ2-7	.	CASSESEQRDYEQYF	TGTGCCAGCAGCGAATCAGAACAACGGGACTACGAGCAGTACTTC
few	TRBV5-6	TRBJ1-1	TRBD1	CASSPGWGTGVMNTEAFF	TGTGCCAGCAGCCCAGGATGGGGGACAGGGGTCATGAACACTGAAGCTTTCTTT
.	TRBV5-1	TRBJ2-1	.	CASAPGPHNEQFF	TGCGCCAGCGCCCCAGGCCCCCACAATGAGCAGTTCTTC
few	TRBV25-1	TRBJ2-7	TRBD1	CASSEYRGRGLYEQYF	TGTGCCAGCAGTGAATACAGGGGGAGAGGGCTTTACGAGCAGTACTTC
few	TRBV11-1	TRBJ2-5	TRBD2	CASSPGDYRGTQYF	TGTGCCAGCAGCCCCGGGGACTACCGGGGGACCCAGTACTTC
.	TRBV7-9	TRBJ2-2	.	CASSFLQWTGELFF	TGTGCCAGCAGCTTCCTCCAGTGGACCGGGGAGCTGTTTTTT
.	TRBV5-1	TRBJ2-7	.	CASSLGAKTYEQYF	TGCGCCAGCAGCTTGGGAGCAAAAACCTACGAGCAGTACTTC
.	TRBV30	TRBJ2-6	.	CAWSQAPWRSGANVLTF	TGTGCCTGGAGTCAGGCACCCTGGCGCTCTGGGGCCAACGTCCTGACTTTC
.	TRBV2	TRBJ1-2	.	CASRYSSNYGYTF	TGTGCCAGCAGGTACAGCAGTAACTATGGCTACACCTTC
few	TRBV7-9	TRBJ2-3	.	CASSFGVGGRGDTQYF	TGTGCCAGCAGCTTTGGCGTCGGGGGACGCGGGGATACGCAGTATTTT
few	TRBV30	TRBJ2-2	TRBD2	CAWSLGAAGVLSGGELFF	TGTGCCTGGAGCCTCGGGGCAGCGGGAGTCCTTTCAGGGGGGGAGCTGTTTTTT
.	TRBV6-5	TRBJ2-1	.	CASSYAGGLFF	TGTGCCAGCAGTTACGCAGGAGGTTTGTTCTTC
few	TRBV11-1	TRBJ1-1	TRBD1	CASSRDDRGANTEAFF	TGTGCCAGCAGCCGGGACGACAGGGGGGCAAACACTGAAGCTTTCTTT
.	TRBV29-1	TRBJ1-5	.	CSVGGSTGQDQPQHF	TGCAGCGTTGGGGGTTCAACAGGCCAAGATCAGCCCCAGCATTTT
few	TRBV4-1	TRBJ2-3	.	CASSQDPGTDTQYF	TGCGCCAGCAGCCAAGACCCGGGAACAGATACGCAGTATTTT
.	TRBV29-1	TRBJ1-1	.	CSASPVRENTEAFF	TGCAGCGCCTCCCCCGTCAGGGAGAACACTGAAGCTTTCTTT
.	TRBV25-1	TRBJ2-1	.	CASSEGRGAYNEQFF	TGTGCCAGCAGTGAAGGGAGGGGGGCCTACAATGAGCAGTTCTTC
few	TRBV6-1	TRBJ2-1	TRBD1	CASEGTGPYNEQFF	TGTGCCAGCGAGGGGACAGGGCCTTACAATGAGCAGTTCTTC
.	TRBV27	TRBJ1-6	.	CASSPEGRNSPLHF	TGTGCCAGCAGCCCGGAGGGGCGGAATTCACCCCTCCACTTT
.	TRBV5-1	TRBJ1-5	.	CASSLGGQYSNQPQHF	TGCGCCAGCAGCTTGGGAGGACAGTATAGCAATCAGCCCCAGCATTTT
few	TRBV11-1	TRBJ1-4	.	CASSFGTNNEKLFF	TGTGCCAGCAGCTTCGGGACAAATAATGAAAAACTGTTTTTT
.	TRBV7-2	TRBJ1-2	TRBD1	CASSLGGTGGDDGYTF	TGTGCCAGCAGCTTAGGTGGGACAGGGGGCGACGATGGCTACACCTTC
few	TRBV9	TRBJ2-4	.	CASSVDGGFRSKNIQYF	TGTGCCAGCAGCGTAGACGGCGGGTTCAGATCTAAAAACATTCAGTACTTC